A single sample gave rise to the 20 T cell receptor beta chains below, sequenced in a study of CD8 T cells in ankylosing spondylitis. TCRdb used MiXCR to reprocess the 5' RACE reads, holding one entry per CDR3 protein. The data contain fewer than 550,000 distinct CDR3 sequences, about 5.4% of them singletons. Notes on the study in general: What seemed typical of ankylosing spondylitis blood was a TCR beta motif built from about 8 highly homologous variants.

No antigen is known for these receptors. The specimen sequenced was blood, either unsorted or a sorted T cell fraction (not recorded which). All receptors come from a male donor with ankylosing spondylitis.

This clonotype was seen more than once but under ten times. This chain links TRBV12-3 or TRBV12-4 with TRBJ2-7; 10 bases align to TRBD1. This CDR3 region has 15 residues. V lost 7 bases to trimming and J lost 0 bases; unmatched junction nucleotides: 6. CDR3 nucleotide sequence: TGTGCCAGCACCCGGGGGACAGGGGTCTCCTACGAGCAGTACTTC. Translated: CASTRGTGVSYEQYF.

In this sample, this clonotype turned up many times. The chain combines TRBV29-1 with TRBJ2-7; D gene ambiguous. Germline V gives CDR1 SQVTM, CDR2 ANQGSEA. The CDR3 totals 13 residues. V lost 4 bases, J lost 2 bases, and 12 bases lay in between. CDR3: CSVGRLEPYEQYF. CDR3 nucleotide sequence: TGCAGCGTTGGCCGGCTTGAACCCTACGAGCAGTACTTC.

CDR3 coding DNA: TGTGCCAGCAGTATCACGGGGACTGAAGCTTTCTTT. It encodes CASSITGTEAFF. The chain recombines TRBV5-5 with TRBJ1-1; D call uncertain. The V end was cut by 5 bases, the J end by 5 bases, with 10 bases between. Germline V CDR1 and CDR2: SGHKS, YYEKEE (reference sequence). The CDR3 totals 12 residues.

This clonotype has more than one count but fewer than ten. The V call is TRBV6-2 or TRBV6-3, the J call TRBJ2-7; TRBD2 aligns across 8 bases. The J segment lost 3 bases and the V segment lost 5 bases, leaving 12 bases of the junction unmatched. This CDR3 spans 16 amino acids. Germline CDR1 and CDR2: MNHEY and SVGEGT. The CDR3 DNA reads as TGTGCCAGCAGTCACACTTCGGGAGGGTTCGACTACGAGCAGTACTTC. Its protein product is CASSHTSGGFDYEQYF.

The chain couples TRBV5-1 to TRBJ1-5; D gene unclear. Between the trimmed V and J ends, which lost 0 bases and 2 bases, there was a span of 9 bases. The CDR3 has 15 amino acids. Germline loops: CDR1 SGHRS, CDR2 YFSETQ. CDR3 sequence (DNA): TGCGCCAGCAGCTTGGCAACCGGGGGCAATCAGCCCCAGCATTTT. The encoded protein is CASSLATGGNQPQHF. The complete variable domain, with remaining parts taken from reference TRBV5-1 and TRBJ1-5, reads KAGVTQTPRYLIKTRGQQVTLSCSPISGHRSVSWYQQTPGQGLQFLFEYFSETQRNKGNFPGRFSGRQFSNSRSEMNVSTLELGDSALYLCASSLATGGNQPQHFGDGTRLSIL.

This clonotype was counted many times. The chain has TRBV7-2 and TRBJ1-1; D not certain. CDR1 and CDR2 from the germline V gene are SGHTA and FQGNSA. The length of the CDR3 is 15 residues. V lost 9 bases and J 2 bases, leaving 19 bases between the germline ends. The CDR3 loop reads CASLISGNLNTEAFF. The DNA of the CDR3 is TGTGCCAGTTTGATTTCGGGAAACCTAAACACTGAAGCTTTCTTT.

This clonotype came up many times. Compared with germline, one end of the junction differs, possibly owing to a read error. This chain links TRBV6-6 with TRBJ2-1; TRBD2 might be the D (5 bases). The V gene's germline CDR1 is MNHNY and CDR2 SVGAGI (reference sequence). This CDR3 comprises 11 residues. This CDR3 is CASSYPGLGIF. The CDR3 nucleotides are TGTGCCAGCAGTTACCCAGGACTGGGGATCTTC.

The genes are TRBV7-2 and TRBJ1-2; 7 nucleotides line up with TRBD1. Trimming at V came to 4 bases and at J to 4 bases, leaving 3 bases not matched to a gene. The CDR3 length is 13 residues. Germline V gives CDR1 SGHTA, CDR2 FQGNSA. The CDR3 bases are TGTGCCAGCAGCTCGGACAGGCTCTATGGCTACACCTTC. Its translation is CASSSDRLYGYTF.

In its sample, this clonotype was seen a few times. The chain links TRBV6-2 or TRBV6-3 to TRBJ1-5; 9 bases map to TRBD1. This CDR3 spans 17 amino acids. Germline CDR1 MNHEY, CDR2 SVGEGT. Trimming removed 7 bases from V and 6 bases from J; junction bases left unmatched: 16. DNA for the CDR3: TGTGCCAGCACTTTAGAGGCGGGGACAGGGTGGTTTCAGCCCCAGCATTTT. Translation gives CASTLEAGTGWFQPQHF.

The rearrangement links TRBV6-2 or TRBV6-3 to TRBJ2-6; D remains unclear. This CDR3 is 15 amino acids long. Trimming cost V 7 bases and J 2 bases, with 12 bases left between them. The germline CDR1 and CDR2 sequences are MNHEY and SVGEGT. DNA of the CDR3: TGTGCCAGCAAATTTTCTCTCGCTGGGGCCAACGTCCTGACTTTC. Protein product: CASKFSLAGANVLTF.

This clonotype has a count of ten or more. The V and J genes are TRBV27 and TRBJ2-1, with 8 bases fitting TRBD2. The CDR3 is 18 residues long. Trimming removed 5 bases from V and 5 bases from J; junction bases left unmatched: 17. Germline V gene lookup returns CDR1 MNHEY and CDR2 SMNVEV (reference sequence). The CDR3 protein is CASSPYAGLEVGDNEQFF. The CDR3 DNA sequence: TGTGCCAGCAGTCCATACGCGGGACTAGAGGTCGGAGACAATGAGCAGTTCTTC.

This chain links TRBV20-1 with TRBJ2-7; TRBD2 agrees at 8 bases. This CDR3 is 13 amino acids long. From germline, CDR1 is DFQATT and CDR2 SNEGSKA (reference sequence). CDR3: CGSSSGGPDEQYF. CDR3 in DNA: TGCGGGTCGTCCAGCGGGGGACCAGACGAGCAGTACTTC.

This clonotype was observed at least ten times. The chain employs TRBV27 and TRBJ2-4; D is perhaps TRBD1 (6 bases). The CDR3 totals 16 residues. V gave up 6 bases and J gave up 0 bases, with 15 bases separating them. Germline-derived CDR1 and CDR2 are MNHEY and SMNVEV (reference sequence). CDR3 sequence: CASSQRGIGAKNIQYF. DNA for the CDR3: TGTGCCAGCAGCCAAAGGGGGATAGGAGCCAAAAACATTCAGTACTTC.

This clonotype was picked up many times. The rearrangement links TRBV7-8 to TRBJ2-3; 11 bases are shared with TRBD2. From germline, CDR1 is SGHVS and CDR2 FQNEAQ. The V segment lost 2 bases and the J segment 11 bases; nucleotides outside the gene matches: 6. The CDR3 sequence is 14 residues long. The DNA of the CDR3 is TGTGCCAGCAGCTTAAGTCTAGCGGGAGGATGGCAGTATTTT. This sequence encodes CASSLSLAGGWQYF.

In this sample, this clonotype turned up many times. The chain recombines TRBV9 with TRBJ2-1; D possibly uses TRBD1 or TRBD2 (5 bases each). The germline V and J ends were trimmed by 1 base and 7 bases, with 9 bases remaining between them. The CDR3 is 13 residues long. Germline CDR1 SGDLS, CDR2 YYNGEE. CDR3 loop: CASSVTWGNEQFF. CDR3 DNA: TGTGCCAGCAGCGTAACCTGGGGGAATGAGCAGTTCTTC.

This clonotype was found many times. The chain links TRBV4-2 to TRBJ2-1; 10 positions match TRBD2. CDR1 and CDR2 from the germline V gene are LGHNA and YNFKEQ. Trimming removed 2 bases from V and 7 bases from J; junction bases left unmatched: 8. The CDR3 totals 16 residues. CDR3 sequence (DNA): TGTGCCAGCAGCCAACTCAGCGGGGGGGCTAGTAATGAGCAGTTCTTC. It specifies CASSQLSGGASNEQFF.

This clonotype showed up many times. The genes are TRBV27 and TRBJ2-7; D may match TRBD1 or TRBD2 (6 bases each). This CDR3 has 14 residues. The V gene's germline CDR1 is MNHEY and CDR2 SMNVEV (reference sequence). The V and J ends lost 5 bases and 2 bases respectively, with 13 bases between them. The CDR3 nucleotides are TGTGCCAGCAGTCCGATCGGGGGCACCTACGAGCAGTACTTC. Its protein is CASSPIGGTYEQYF.

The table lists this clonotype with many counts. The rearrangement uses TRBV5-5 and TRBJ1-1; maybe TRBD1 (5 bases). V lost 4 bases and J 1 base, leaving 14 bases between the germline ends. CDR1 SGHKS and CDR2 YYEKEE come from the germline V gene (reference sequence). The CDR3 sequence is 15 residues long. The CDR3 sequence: CASSGGLGWNTEAFF. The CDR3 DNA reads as TGTGCCAGCAGCGGGGGACTGGGCTGGAACACTGAAGCTTTCTTT.

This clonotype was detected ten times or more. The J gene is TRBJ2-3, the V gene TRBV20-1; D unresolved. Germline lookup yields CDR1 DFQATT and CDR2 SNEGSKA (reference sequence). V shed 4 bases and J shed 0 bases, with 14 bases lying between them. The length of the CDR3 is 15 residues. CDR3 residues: CSATHQLVSTDTQYF. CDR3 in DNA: TGCAGTGCTACCCATCAGCTAGTGAGCACAGATACGCAGTATTTT.

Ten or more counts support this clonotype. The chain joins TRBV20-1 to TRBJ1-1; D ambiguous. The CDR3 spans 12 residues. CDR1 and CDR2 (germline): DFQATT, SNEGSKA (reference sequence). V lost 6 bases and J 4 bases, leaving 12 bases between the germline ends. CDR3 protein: CSAGTPGTEAFF. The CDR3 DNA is TGCAGTGCGGGAACACCGGGCACTGAAGCTTTCTTT.